This record covers a single T cell receptor (beta chain). Only in-frame clones appear in the TCRdb table, and some are missing; sequencing was by immunoSEQ multiplex PCR. Of around 150,000 clones in the sample, 80% to 85% were seen once. Participants were aged 18 to 89 years from about two dozen US areas. Clinical histories supplied by participants themselves formed the basis of cohort assignment. Either two negative PCRs, clearance, or symptom resolution qualified Cohort 3 donors as recovered. The sample originates from a study of blood T cell repertoires in COVID-19. Study-wide background: Sites across the United States, Italy and Spain contributed samples from acute and convalescent COVID-19.

CDR3 length: 14 amino acids. The germline V and J ends were trimmed by 4 bases and 0 bases, with 7 bases remaining between them. The germline CDR1 and CDR2 sequences are MDHEN and SYDVKM. The receptor comes from a woman in her sixties or seventies who had recovered from COVID-19. The V gene is TRBV28, the J gene TRBJ2-1, with D hard to call. Sequenced input: PBMCs or T cells enriched from blood (not recorded which). DNA for the CDR3: TGTGCCAGCAGTTCGCCAGTCTCCTACAATGAGCAGTTCTTC. It specifies CASSSPVSYNEQFF.